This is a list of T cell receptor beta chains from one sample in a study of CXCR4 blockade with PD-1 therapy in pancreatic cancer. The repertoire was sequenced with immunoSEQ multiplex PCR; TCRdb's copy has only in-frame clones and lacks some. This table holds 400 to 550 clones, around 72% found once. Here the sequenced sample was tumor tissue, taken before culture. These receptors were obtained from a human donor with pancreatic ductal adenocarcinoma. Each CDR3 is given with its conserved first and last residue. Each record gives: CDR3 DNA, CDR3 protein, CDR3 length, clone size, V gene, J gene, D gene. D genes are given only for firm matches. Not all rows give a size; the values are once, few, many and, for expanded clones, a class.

TGTGCCAGCTCTCGGACAGCTCAAGAGACCCAGTACTTC	CASSRTAQETQYF	13	.	TRBV6-8	TRBJ2-5	.
TGTGCCAGTAGGAGTTCCGGGACGGAGGATTACAATGAGCAGTTCTTC	CASRSSGTEDYNEQFF	16	.	TRBV19	TRBJ2-1	.
TGTGCCAGCACCAGAACAGATACGCAGTATTTT	CASTRTDTQYF	11	.	TRBV6-7	TRBJ2-3	.
TGTGCCAGCAGTAGACTAGCGGGAATGAGGGAGACCCAGTACTTC	CASSRLAGMRETQYF	15	.	TRBV6-8	TRBJ2-5	TRBD2
TGTGCCAGCTCACCACCAGGGGGTTCTAGAGGAGAGACCCAGTACTTC	CASSPPGGSRGETQYF	16	.	TRBV18	TRBJ2-5	.
TGTGCCAGCAGTGACTCGTCAGGTGGCAATCAGCCCCAGCATTTT	CASSDSSGGNQPQHF	15	once	TRBV6-8	TRBJ1-5	.
TGTGCTAGTGGTTTGGTAGATAGTGGGGGAACAGATACGCAGTATTTT	CASGLVDSGGTDTQYF	16	.	TRBV12-5	TRBJ2-3	.
TGTGCCAGCATCTACAGGGGTGGGAACACCGGGGAGCTGTTTTTT	CASIYRGGNTGELFF	15	.	TRBV6-8	TRBJ2-2	TRBD1
TGTGCCATCAGTGAGATGGTAGCGGGGCGGCACGAGCAGTACTTC	CAISEMVAGRHEQYF	15	.	TRBV10-3	TRBJ2-7	TRBD2
TGTGCCAGCAGCATACTAGCGGGACCCTACGAGCAGTACTTC	CASSILAGPYEQYF	14	few	TRBV14	TRBJ2-7	TRBD2
TGTGCCACCAGCAGAGATGGAACGGACACTGAAGCTTTCTTT	CATSRDGTDTEAFF	14	large	TRBV15	TRBJ1-1	.
TGCGCCAGCAGCTTGGACGGGGTAAGGGGCTATGGCTACACCTTC	CASSLDGVRGYGYTF	15	.	TRBV5-1	TRBJ1-2	.
TGCGCCAGCAGCTTGGGACTAGCGGGGGGTCAAGAGACCCAGTACTTC	CASSLGLAGGQETQYF	16	.	TRBV5-1	TRBJ2-5	TRBD2
TGTGCCAGCAGCTTTATAGCCGAGGGCATCTATGGCTACACCTTC	CASSFIAEGIYGYTF	15	.	TRBV11-3	TRBJ1-2	.
TGTGCCACCAGCAGAGATAATTCACCTCCCTACGAGCAGTACTTC	CATSRDNSPPYEQYF	15	.	TRBV15	TRBJ2-7	.
TGTGCCAGCAGCTTGGTGGGAGCCAAAAACATTCAGTACTTC	CASSLVGAKNIQYF	14	.	TRBV11-3	TRBJ2-4	.